The rows below give T cell receptor beta chains drawn from one sample of a study of CD8 T cells in Susac syndrome. TCRdb analysed the immunoSEQ multiplex PCR reads with MiXCR anew, one entry per CDR3 protein. The sample lists roughly 200,000 distinct CDR3 sequences; 90% to 95% were seen once. Input material: CD4+ T cells from PBMCs. Receptors originate from a human donor with Susac syndrome. Both conserved end residues are part of each CDR3. D genes are given only for firm matches. Where a row states a size, it is once, few, many or the class of an expanded clone; other rows omit it.

-	TRBV20-1	TRBJ2-3	-	TGCAGTGCTAGAGTGGTGGGGGATACGCAGTATTTT	CSARVVGDTQYF
TRBD2	TRBV30	TRBJ2-3	-	TGTGCCTGGAGGCCTGGCGGGAGGTCGGATACGCAGTATTTT	CAWRPGGRSDTQYF
TRBD1	TRBV6-6	TRBJ1-3	-	TGTGCCAGCGTTCTTGGGACAGTCTCTGGAAACACCATATATTTT	CASVLGTVSGNTIYF
-	TRBV6-4	TRBJ1-1	-	TGTGCCAGCAGTGACTCTCAGGGTAGGGCTTTCTTT	CASSDSQGRAFF
-	TRBV13	TRBJ1-6	-	TGTGCCAGCAGCTTAGATCCGGGAGGCAATTCACCCCTCCACTTT	CASSLDPGGNSPLHF
-	TRBV30	TRBJ2-7	-	TGTGCCTGGAGTCCATCACTCGGTGTGGCGTACGAGCAGTACTTC	CAWSPSLGVAYEQYF
TRBD1	TRBV5-1	TRBJ2-7	-	TGCGCCAGCAGCCCCGGGACAGGTAACTACGAGCAGTACTTC	CASSPGTGNYEQYF
-	TRBV4-3	TRBJ2-2	-	TGCGCCAGCAGCCATGGCGGCCGGGAGCTGTTTTTT	CASSHGGRELFF
-	TRBV20-1	TRBJ2-3	-	TGCAGTGCTAGCGGGAGTAAGACAGATACGCAGTATTTT	CSASGSKTDTQYF
TRBD1	TRBV19	TRBJ2-7	few	TGTGCCAGTAGTCCGGGACAGGGTGACTACGAGCAGTACTTC	CASSPGQGDYEQYF
-	TRBV11-2	TRBJ1-6	-	TGTGCCAGCAGCTCCCTTTTTTCACCCCTCCACTTT	CASSSLFSPLHF
TRBD2	TRBV29-1	TRBJ2-3	once	TGCAGCGTTGGACTAGCGGCCGGGGATACGCAGTATTTT	CSVGLAAGDTQYF
TRBD1	TRBV2	TRBJ1-1	-	TGTGCCAGAGGAGGACAGGGAAGGGGGAGGACTGAAGCTTTCTTT	CARGGQGRGRTEAFF
-	TRBV12-3/TRBV12-4	TRBJ2-7	once	TGTGCCAGCAGTGGCGGCCCTCCTGCGTTTACCTACGAGCAGTACTTC	CASSGGPPAFTYEQYF
-	TRBV24-1	TRBJ1-5	-	TGTGCCACCAGTTCACGGGCCAATCAGCCCCAGCATTTT	CATSSRANQPQHF
-	TRBV6-5	TRBJ2-3	-	TGTGCCAGCACGGGGGGCCCCACAGATACGCAGTATTTT	CASTGGPTDTQYF
-	TRBV6-6	TRBJ1-2	-	TGTGCCAGCGGTGGACAGCCTTATGGCTACACCTTC	CASGGQPYGYTF
-	TRBV6-5	TRBJ1-1	-	TGTGCCAGCAGGATACGGACTAATGCCGAAGCTTTCTTT	CASRIRTNAEAFF
-	TRBV18	TRBJ2-3	-	TGTGCCAGCTCACCTCAAACTGTAGATACGCAGTATTTT	CASSPQTVDTQYF
-	TRBV5-6	TRBJ2-3	-	TGTGCCAGCAGCTTGGGTAGTCTCGGGACAGATACGCAGTATTTT	CASSLGSLGTDTQYF
-	TRBV20-1	TRBJ2-7	-	TGCAGTGCTGCTTCCTACGAGCAGTACTTC	CSAASYEQYF
-	TRBV29-1	TRBJ1-1	-	TGCAGCGTTCGTAGGGATTTCATGAACACTGAAGCTTTCTTT	CSVRRDFMNTEAFF
-	TRBV14	TRBJ2-7	-	TGTGCCAGCAGCCAAAGGGGGACGAGTCCCTACGAGCAGTACTTC	CASSQRGTSPYEQYF
TRBD2	TRBV6-5	TRBJ2-5	-	TGTGCCAGCAGTGCCGGGACTACCGAAGAGACCCAGTACTTC	CASSAGTTEETQYF
-	TRBV20-1	TRBJ1-1	once	TGCAGTGCTAGTAGCGCGTCCACTGAAGCTTTCTTT	CSASSASTEAFF
TRBD2	TRBV6-1	TRBJ2-5	once	TGTGCCGGACAGGGACTAGCGGGACTGGGGGAGACCCAGTACTTC	CAGQGLAGLGETQYF
TRBD1	TRBV5-6	TRBJ1-2	-	TGTGCCAGCAGCGGGACAGGGACCTCCGGTGGCTACACCTTC	CASSGTGTSGGYTF
-	TRBV2	TRBJ2-2	once	TGTGCCAGCAGTCGCCTCAGGGGAGAGGCCGGGGAGCTGTTTTTT	CASSRLRGEAGELFF
-	TRBV19	TRBJ1-2	-	TGTGCCAGTAGTATCCAGACATCCAACTATGGCTACACCTTC	CASSIQTSNYGYTF
-	TRBV12-3/TRBV12-4	TRBJ2-7	once	TGTGCCAGCAGTTCGCGAGTAGAGTACGAGCAGTACTTC	CASSSRVEYEQYF
TRBD2	TRBV3-1	TRBJ2-1	-	TGTGCCAGCAGCCAAGGGGTAGCGGGGGGAGCACAGTTCTTC	CASSQGVAGGAQFF
-	TRBV12-5	TRBJ1-5	-	TGTGCTAGTGGTTTGGTAGGGCAGTTTTTTAGCAATCAGCCCCAGCATTTT	CASGLVGQFFSNQPQHF
-	TRBV29-1	TRBJ1-2	few	TGCAGCGCCCAAGGGGGAGGAGGCTACACCTTC	CSAQGGGGYTF
-	TRBV7-9	TRBJ2-6	-	TGTGCCAGCAGCCTCGGGGTCGCTGGGGCCAACGTCCTGACTTTC	CASSLGVAGANVLTF
-	TRBV2	TRBJ2-7	-	TGTGCCAGCACTCCCCGGTCGGGACGCCGCTCCTACGAGCAGTACTTC	CASTPRSGRRSYEQYF
TRBD1	TRBV20-1	TRBJ2-3	-	TGCAGTGCTAAGGAACAGGGGCCAGATACGCAGTATTTT	CSAKEQGPDTQYF
-	TRBV20-1	TRBJ2-4	-	TGCAGTGCTAGGTCCAGCCCCGGGGTCCTCAGTTACTTC	CSARSSPGVLSYF
-	TRBV6-5	TRBJ2-3	-	TGTGCCAGCAGTTACGGGGGGCTCAGCACAGATACGCAGTATTTT	CASSYGGLSTDTQYF
-	TRBV9	TRBJ2-3	-	TGTGCCAGCAGCGTAGGGGGGGTGCAGGATACGCAGTATTTT	CASSVGGVQDTQYF
-	TRBV7-8	TRBJ1-5	-	TGTGCCAGCAGCTTATTGGGGACGGCCTACAATCAGCCCCAGCATTTT	CASSLLGTAYNQPQHF
-	TRBV7-6	TRBJ1-2	-	TGTGCCAGCAGCTTAGCGTGGGGGGCCGGCTACACCTTC	CASSLAWGAGYTF
-	TRBV29-1	TRBJ1-1	-	TGCAGCGTTGCGGGACGGATGAACACTGAAGCTTTCTTT	CSVAGRMNTEAFF
TRBD1	TRBV28	TRBJ2-7	-	TGTGCCAGCAGTTTATCCCGGACAGGGAACTACGAGCAGTACTTC	CASSLSRTGNYEQYF
-	TRBV6-5	TRBJ1-5	once	TGTGCCAGCAGTTACTCGACGGCAGCCCATCAGCCCCAGCATTTT	CASSYSTAAHQPQHF
TRBD1	TRBV10-1	TRBJ1-5	-	TGCGCCGGGCCTGACAGGGGTGATCAGCCCCAGCATTTT	CAGPDRGDQPQHF
-	TRBV5-1	TRBJ1-2	-	TGCGCCAGCAGCTTGGGGACAGCAGGGATCTATGGCTACACCTTC	CASSLGTAGIYGYTF
-	TRBV7-9	TRBJ2-7	-	TGTGCCAGCAGCTTACATATGGGTCCCGACGCCTACGAGCAGTACTTC	CASSLHMGPDAYEQYF
-	TRBV9	TRBJ2-1	-	TGTGCCAGCAGCCCCGTGGGGGGCTCCTACAATGAGCAGTTCTTC	CASSPVGGSYNEQFF
TRBD1	TRBV7-9	TRBJ2-1	-	TGTGCCAGCAGCCCAACGGACAGGCTCTACAATGAGCAGTTCTTC	CASSPTDRLYNEQFF
TRBD1	TRBV4-3	TRBJ1-2	-	TGCGCCAGCAGCCAACAGGGGGCCTATAATGGCTACACCTTC	CASSQQGAYNGYTF
-	TRBV3-1	TRBJ2-7	-	TGTGCCAGCAGCCTAGGGGGTGTTACCTACGAGCAGTACTTC	CASSLGGVTYEQYF
TRBD2	TRBV7-6	TRBJ2-5	-	TGTGCCAGCAGCTTAGTAGCGGGAGTGGCGGAGACCCAGTACTTC	CASSLVAGVAETQYF
-	TRBV7-9	TRBJ2-5	-	TGTGCCAGCAGCCCCTCGCTAAGCGGCCAAGAGACCCAGTACTTC	CASSPSLSGQETQYF